This entry features one TCR beta chain sequence. TCRdb keeps only in-frame clones here, not all; method: immunoSEQ multiplex PCR. The sample includes about 200,000 clones, almost 90% of them seen just once. Germline V lookup: CDR1 SGHRS, CDR2 YFSETQ. The V and J ends lost 4 bases and 3 bases respectively, with 17 bases between them. This CDR3 has 15 amino acids. The data derive from a study of blood T cell repertoires in COVID-19. Study overall: COVID-19 samples, acute and convalescent, were from the United States, Italy and Spain.

What was sequenced was peripheral blood. The rearrangement uses TRBV5-1 and TRBJ2-7; D may be TRBD1 (6 bases). The clonotype originates from a man between 50 and 59 years old with acute or convalescent COVID-19. CDR3 sequence reads: CASSPYGQPFYEQYF. The CDR3 bases are TGCGCCAGCAGCCCTTACGGACAGCCATTCTACGAGCAGTACTTC.